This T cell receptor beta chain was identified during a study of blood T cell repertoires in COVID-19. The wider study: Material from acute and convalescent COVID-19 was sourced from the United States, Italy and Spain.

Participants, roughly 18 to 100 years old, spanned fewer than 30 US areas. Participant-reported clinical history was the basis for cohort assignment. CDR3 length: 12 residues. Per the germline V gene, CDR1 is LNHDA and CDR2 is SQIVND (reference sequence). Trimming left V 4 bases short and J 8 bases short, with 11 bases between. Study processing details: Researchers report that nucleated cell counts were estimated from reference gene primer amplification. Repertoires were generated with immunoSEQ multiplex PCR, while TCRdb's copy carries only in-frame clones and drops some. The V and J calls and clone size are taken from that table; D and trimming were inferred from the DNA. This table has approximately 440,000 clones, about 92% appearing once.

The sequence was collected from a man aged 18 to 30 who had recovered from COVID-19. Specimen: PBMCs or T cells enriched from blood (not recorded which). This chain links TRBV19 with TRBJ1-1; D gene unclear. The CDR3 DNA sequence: TGTGCCAGTAGTAGGGGAGTTATGGAAGCTTTCTTT. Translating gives CASSRGVMEAFF.